This TCR beta chain was captured by sequencing in a study of T cell responses to AZD1222 COVID-19 vaccine. Study details: Combined were second doses at about 4 or about 12 weeks.

The assay was immunoSEQ multiplex PCR, and TCRdb's table has in-frame clones only and misses some. The sample has 150,000 or so clones; about 89% are singletons. Broader study findings: Reportedly, nearly half the spike-specific TCRs target unmutated variant regions. Spike as a whole was targeted by vaccine-associated CD4 TCRs, dominant at 160-218 and 743-854. Possibly, clonal diversity was underestimated; donors were largely white British and included more females.

V gave up 5 bases and J gave up 2 bases, with 12 bases separating them. Looked up from germline, CDR1 is LNHDA and CDR2 is SQIVND (reference sequence). The CDR3 has 15 amino acids. This clone turned up a few times. Its antigen is not identified. The chain is built from TRBV19 and TRBJ2-2; D gene uncertain. Source: peripheral blood, taken on day 0 of AZD1222 vaccination. This receptor was taken from an adult in good health. CDR3 in DNA: TGTGCCAGTAGTGTTGGTAGAGGTAACACCGGGGAGCTGTTTTTT. It specifies CASSVGRGNTGELFF.